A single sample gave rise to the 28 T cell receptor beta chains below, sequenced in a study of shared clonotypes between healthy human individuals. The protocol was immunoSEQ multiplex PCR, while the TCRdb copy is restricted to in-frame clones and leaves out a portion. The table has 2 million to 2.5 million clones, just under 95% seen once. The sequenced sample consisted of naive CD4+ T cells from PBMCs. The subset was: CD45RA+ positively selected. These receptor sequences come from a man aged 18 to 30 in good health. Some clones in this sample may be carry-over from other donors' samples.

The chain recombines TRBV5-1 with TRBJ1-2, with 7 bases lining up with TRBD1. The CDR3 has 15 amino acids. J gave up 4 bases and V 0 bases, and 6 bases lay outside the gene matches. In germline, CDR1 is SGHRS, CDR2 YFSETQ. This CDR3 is CASSLEARQGYGYTF. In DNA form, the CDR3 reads TGCGCCAGCAGCTTGGAGGCCCGACAGGGCTATGGCTACACCTTC.

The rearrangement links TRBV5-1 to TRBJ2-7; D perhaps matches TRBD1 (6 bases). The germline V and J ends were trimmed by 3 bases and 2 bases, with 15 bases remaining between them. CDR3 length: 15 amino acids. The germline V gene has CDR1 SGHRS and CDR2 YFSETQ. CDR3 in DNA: TGCGCCAGCAGCTCGGGACCGGGACAAACCTACGAGCAGTACTTC. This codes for CASSSGPGQTYEQYF.

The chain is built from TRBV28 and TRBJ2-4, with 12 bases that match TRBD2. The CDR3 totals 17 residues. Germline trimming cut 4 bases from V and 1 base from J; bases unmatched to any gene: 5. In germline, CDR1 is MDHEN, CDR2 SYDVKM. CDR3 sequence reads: CASSWTSGKLAKNIQYF. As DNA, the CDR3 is TGTGCCAGCAGTTGGACTAGCGGGAAGCTGGCCAAAAACATTCAGTACTTC.

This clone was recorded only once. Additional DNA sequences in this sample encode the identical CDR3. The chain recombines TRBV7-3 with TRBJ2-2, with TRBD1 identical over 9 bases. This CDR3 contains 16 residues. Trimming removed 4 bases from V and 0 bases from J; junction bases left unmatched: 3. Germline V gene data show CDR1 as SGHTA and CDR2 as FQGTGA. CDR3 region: CASSSRTGANTGELFF. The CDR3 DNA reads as TGTGCCAGCAGCTCACGGACAGGGGCGAACACCGGGGAGCTGTTTTTT.

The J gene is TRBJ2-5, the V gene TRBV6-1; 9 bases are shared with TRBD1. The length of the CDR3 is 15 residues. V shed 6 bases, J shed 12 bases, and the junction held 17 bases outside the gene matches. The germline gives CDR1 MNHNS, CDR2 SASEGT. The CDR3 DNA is TGTGCCAGCAGCAATGAAAGAGCCACAGGGGGCGGGGAGTACTTC. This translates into CASSNERATGGGEYF.

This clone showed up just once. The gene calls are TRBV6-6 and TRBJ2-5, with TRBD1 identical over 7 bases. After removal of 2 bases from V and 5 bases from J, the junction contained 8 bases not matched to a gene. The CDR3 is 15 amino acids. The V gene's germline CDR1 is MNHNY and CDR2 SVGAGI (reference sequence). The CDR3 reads CASSYVEGAGETQYF. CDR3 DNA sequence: TGTGCCAGCAGTTACGTCGAGGGGGCAGGGGAGACCCAGTACTTC.

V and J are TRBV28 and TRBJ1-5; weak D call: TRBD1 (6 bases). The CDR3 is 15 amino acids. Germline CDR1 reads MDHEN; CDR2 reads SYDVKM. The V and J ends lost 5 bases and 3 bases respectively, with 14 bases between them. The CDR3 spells CASSTGGSLNQPQHF. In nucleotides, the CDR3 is TGTGCCAGCAGTACGGGGGGCAGTCTCAATCAGCCCCAGCATTTT.

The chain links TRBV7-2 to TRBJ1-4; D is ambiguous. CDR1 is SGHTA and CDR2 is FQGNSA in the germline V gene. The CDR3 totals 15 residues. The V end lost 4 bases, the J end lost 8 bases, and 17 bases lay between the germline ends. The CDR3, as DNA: TGTGCCAGCAGCTCCTCCGCGGGCCTGGAGGAAAAACTGTTTTTT. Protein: CASSSSAGLEEKLFF.

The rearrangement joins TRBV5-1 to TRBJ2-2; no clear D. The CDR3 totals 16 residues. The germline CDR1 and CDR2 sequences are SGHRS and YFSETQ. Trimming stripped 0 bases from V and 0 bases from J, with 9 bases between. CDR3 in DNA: TGCGCCAGCAGCTTGGGTACGAACACGAACACCGGGGAGCTGTTTTTT. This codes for CASSLGTNTNTGELFF.

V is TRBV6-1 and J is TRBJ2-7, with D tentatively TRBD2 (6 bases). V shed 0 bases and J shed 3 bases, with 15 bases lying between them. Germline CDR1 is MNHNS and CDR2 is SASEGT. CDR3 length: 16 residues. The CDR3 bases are TGTGCCAGCAGTGAAGCATTGGGGACTGTGAGCTACGAGCAGTACTTC. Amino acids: CASSEALGTVSYEQYF.

CDR3 protein: CASTLQGVVEETQYF. Here the CDR3 DNA reads TGTGCCAGCACTCTACAGGGGGTCGTTGAGGAGACCCAGTACTTC. V is TRBV28 and J is TRBJ2-5, with TRBD1 matching over 8 bases. V shed 7 bases and J 5 bases; nucleotides not matched to a gene: 12. This CDR3 comprises 15 residues. CDR1 MDHEN and CDR2 SYDVKM come from the germline V gene.

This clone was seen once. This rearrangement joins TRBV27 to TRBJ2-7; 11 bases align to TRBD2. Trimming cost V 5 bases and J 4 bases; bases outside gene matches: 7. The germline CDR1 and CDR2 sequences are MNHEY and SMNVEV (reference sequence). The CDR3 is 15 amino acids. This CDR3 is CASSPLAGAVYEQYF. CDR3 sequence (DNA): TGTGCCAGCAGTCCACTAGCGGGAGCTGTGTACGAGCAGTACTTC.

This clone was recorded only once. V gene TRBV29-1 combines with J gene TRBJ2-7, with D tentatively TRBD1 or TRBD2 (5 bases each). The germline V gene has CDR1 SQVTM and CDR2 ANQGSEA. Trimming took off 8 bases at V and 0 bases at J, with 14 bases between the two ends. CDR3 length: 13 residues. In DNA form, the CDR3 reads TGCAGCATACCGGGACCGAACTCCTACGAGCAGTACTTC. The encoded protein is CSIPGPNSYEQYF.

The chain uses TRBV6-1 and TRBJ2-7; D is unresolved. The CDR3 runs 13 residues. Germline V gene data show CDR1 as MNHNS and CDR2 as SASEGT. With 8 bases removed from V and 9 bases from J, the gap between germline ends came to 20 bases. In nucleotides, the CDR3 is TGTGCCAGCTCCGACCCGTTCGGCCGTGTGCAGTACTTC. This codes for CASSDPFGRVQYF.

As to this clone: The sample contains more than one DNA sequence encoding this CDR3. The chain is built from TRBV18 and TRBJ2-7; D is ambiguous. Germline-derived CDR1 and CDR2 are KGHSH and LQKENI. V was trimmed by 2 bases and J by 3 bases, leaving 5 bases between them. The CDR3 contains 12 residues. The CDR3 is CASSPGDYEQYF. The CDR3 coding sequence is TGTGCCAGCTCACCAGGGGACTACGAGCAGTACTTC.

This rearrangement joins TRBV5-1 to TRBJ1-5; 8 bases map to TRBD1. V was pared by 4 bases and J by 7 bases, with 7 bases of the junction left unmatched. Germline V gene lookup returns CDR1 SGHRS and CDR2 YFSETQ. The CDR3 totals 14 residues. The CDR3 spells CASSPGGAEQPQHF. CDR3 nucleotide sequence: TGCGCCAGCAGCCCAGGGGGCGCGGAACAGCCCCAGCATTTT.

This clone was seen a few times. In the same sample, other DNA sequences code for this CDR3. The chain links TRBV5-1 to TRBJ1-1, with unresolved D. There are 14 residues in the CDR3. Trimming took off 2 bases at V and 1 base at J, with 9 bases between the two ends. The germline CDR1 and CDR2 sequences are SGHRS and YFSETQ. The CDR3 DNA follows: TGCGCCAGCAGCTTTGACGGCCAGAACACTGAAGCTTTCTTT. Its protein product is CASSFDGQNTEAFF.

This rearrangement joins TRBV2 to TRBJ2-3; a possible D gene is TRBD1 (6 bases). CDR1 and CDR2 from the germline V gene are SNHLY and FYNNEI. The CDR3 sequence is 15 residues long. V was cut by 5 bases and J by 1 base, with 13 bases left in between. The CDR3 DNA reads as TGTGCCAGCAGTAATCAGGGGATTCGCACAGATACGCAGTATTTT. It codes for CASSNQGIRTDTQYF.

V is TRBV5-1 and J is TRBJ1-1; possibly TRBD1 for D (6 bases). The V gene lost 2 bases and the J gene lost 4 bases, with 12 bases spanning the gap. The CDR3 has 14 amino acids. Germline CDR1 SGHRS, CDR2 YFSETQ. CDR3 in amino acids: CASSFDGGGTEAFF. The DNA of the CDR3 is TGCGCCAGCAGCTTTGACGGAGGGGGCACTGAAGCTTTCTTT.

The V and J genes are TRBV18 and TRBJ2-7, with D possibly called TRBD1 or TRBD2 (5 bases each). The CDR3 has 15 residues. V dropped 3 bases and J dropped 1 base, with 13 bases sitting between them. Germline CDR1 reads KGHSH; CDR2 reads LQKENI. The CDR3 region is CASSPLTGLSYEQYF. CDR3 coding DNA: TGTGCCAGCTCACCGCTTACGGGGCTTTCCTACGAGCAGTACTTC. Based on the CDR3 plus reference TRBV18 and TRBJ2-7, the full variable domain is NAGVMQNPRHLVRRRGQEARLRCSPMKGHSHVYWYRQLPEEGLKFMVYLQKENIIDESGMPKERFSAEFPKEGPSILRIQQVVRGDSAAYFCASSPLTGLSYEQYFGPGTRLTVT.

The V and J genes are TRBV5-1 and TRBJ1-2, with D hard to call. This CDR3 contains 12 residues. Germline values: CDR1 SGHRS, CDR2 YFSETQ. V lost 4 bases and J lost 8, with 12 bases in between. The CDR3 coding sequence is TGCGCCAGCAGCGCAGATTATCGGGGCTACACCTTC. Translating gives CASSADYRGYTF.

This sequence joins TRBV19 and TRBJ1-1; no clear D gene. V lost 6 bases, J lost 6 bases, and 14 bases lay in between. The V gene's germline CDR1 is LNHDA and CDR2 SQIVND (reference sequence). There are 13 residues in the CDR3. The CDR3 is CASSTIWESEAFF. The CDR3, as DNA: TGTGCCAGTAGCACTATATGGGAATCTGAAGCTTTCTTT.

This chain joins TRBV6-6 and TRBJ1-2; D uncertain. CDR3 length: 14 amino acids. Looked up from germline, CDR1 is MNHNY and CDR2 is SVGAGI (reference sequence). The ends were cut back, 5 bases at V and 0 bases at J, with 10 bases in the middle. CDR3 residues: CASSPDGANYGYTF. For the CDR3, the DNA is TGTGCCAGCAGTCCAGACGGTGCTAACTATGGCTACACCTTC.

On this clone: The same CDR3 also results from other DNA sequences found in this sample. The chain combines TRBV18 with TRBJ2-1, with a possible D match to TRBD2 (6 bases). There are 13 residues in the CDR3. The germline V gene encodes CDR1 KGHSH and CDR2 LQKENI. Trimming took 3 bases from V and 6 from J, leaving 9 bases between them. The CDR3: CASSPPGGNEQFF. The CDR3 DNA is TGTGCCAGCTCACCGCCCGGGGGCAATGAGCAGTTCTTC.

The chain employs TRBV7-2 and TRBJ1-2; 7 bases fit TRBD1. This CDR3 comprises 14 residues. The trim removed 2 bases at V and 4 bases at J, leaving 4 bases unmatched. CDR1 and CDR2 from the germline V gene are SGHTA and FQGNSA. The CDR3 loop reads CASSLYPGGYGYTF. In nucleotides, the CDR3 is TGTGCCAGCAGCTTATATCCAGGGGGCTATGGCTACACCTTC.

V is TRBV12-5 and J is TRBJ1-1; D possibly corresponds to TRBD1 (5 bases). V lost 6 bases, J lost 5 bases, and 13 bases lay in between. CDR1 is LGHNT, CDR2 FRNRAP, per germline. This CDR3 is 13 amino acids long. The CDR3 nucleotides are TGTGCTAGTGGCCCGACTGGGGGGACTGAAGCTTTCTTT. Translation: CASGPTGGTEAFF.

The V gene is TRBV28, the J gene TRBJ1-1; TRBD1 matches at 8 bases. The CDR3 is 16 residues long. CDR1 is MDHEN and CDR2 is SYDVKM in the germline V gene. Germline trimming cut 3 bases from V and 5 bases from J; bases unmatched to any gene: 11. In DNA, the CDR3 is TGTGCCAGCAGTTTTTTACTCGGGACAGGTACGACTGAAGCTTTCTTT. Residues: CASSFLLGTGTTEAFF.

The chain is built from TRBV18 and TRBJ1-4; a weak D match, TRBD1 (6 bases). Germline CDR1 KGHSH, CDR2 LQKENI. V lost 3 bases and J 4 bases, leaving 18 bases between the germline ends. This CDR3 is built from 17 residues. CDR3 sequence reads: CASSPGPPGTYNEKLFF. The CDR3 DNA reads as TGTGCCAGCTCACCGGGTCCGCCCGGGACATATAATGAAAAACTGTTTTTT.